This T cell receptor (beta chain) is drawn from a study of shared clonotypes between healthy human individuals. Data came from immunoSEQ multiplex PCR; TCRdb stores just in-frame clones and leaves some out. The sample contains approximately 110,000 clones, approximately 70% of which appear only once. V was pared by 0 bases and J by 1 base, with 8 bases between. Germline values: CDR1 SGHRS, CDR2 YFSETQ. CDR3 length: 15 residues. Whole-study findings and limits: The study drew on few donors, limiting represented genetic and exposure-history diversity.

In regard to this clone: Its antigen is currently unknown.

The TCR was taken from a woman aged 30 to 39 in good health. The V call is TRBV5-1, the J call TRBJ1-3; D unclear. The sample taken for sequencing was memory CD8+ T cells sorted from blood. Documented subset: CD45RO+ cells pooled with CCR7-negative TemRA cells. CDR3 residues: CASSLDAGSGNTIYF. The DNA for the CDR3 is TGCGCCAGCAGCTTGGACGCAGGTTCTGGAAACACCATATATTTT. Full variable domain (rest looked up from reference TRBV5-1 and TRBJ1-3): KAGVTQTPRYLIKTRGQQVTLSCSPISGHRSVSWYQQTPGQGLQFLFEYFSETQRNKGNFPGRFSGRQFSNSRSEMNVSTLELGDSALYLCASSLDAGSGNTIYFGEGSWLTVV.